This T cell receptor beta chain came from a study of T cell responses to AZD1222 COVID-19 vaccine. As for this clone: The target antigen is unknown.

Some clones are missing from TCRdb's copy, which holds only in-frame ones; the method was immunoSEQ multiplex PCR. Of roughly 120,000 clones listed, 90% to 95% are singletons. Study-wide results and limits: Clonal diversity was possibly underestimated; the donors were predominantly white British and more often female. Unmutated variant regions are reportedly targeted by nearly half of spike-specific TCRs. Spike-specific TCR breadth and depth rose after two AZD1222 doses.

V was clipped by 4 bases and J by 8 bases; unmatched bases: 7. The germline CDR1 and CDR2 sequences are SGHVS and FQNEAQ. There are 15 residues in the CDR3. The V gene is TRBV7-8, the J gene TRBJ1-4, with TRBD1 matching 10 bases. The sequences come from peripheral blood, collected on day 0 of AZD1222 vaccination. The TCR originated in an adult in good health. The CDR3 sequence is CASSSRQGAREKLFF. The CDR3 DNA reads as TGTGCCAGCAGCTCCCGACAGGGGGCGAGGGAAAAACTGTTTTTT.